The entry below describes one T cell receptor (beta chain). This same CDR3 is encoded by further DNA sequences in the sample. V was clipped by 6 bases and J by 4 bases; unmatched bases: 10. Per germline, CDR1 MNHEY and CDR2 SVGAGI. The CDR3 spans 15 residues. This sample is drawn from a study of blood T cell repertoires in COVID-19. Study background: Some COVID-19 samples were acute and others convalescent; all came from the United States, Italy and Spain.

As originally analysed: Reference gene primer amplification in the assay estimated nucleated cell counts. The protocol was immunoSEQ multiplex PCR, while the TCRdb copy is restricted to in-frame clones and leaves out a portion. V, J and clone size derive from that table, while D and trimming were established from the DNA sequence. The table has 150,000 to 200,000 clones, approximately 87% seen once. Sequenced input: peripheral blood. The sequence derives from a man between 18 and 35 years old with active or convalescent COVID-19. V is TRBV6-5 and J is TRBJ2-7; 9 nucleotides align to TRBD1. The chain's CDR3 is CASSSRRDRDYEQYF. CDR3 sequence (DNA): TGTGCCAGCAGCTCCCGAAGGGACAGGGATTACGAGCAGTACTTC.